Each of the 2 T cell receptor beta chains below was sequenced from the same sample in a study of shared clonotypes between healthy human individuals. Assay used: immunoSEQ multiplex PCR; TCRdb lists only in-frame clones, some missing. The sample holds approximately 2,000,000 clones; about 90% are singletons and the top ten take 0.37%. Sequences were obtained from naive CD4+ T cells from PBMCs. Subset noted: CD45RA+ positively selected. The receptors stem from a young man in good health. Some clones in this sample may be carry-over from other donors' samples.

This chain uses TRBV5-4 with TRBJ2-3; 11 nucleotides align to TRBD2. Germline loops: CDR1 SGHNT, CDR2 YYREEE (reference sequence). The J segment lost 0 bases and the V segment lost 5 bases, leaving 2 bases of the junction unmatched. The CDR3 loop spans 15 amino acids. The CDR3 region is CASRLAGGSTDTQYF. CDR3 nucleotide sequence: TGTGCCAGCAGGTTAGCGGGAGGGAGCACAGATACGCAGTATTTT. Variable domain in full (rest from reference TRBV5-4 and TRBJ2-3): ETGVTQSPTHLIKTRGQQVTLRCSSQSGHNTVSWYQQALGQGPQFIFQYYREEENGRGNFPPRFSGLQFPNYSSELNVNALELDDSALYLCASRLAGGSTDTQYFGPGTRLTVL.

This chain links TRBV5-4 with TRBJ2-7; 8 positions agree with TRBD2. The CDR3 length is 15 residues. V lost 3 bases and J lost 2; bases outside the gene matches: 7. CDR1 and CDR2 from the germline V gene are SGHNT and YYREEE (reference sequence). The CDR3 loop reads CASSSQRERPYEQYF. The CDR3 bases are TGTGCCAGCAGCTCGCAGCGGGAGAGACCCTACGAGCAGTACTTC.